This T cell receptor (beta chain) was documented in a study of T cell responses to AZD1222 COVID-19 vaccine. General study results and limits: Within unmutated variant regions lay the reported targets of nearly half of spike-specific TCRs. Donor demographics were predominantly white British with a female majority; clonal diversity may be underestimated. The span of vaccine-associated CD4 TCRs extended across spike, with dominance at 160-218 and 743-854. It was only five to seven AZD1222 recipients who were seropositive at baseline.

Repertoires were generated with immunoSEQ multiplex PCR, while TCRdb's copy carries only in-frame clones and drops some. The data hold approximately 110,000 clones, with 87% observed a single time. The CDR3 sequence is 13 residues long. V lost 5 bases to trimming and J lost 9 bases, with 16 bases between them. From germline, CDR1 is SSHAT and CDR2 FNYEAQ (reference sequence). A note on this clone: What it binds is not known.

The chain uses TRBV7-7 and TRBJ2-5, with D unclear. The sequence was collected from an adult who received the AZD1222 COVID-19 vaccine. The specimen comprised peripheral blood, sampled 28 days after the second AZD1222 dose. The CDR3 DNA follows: TGTGCCAGCAGCACCGACCGTGGCGGTCCCCAGTACTTC. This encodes CASSTDRGGPQYF.